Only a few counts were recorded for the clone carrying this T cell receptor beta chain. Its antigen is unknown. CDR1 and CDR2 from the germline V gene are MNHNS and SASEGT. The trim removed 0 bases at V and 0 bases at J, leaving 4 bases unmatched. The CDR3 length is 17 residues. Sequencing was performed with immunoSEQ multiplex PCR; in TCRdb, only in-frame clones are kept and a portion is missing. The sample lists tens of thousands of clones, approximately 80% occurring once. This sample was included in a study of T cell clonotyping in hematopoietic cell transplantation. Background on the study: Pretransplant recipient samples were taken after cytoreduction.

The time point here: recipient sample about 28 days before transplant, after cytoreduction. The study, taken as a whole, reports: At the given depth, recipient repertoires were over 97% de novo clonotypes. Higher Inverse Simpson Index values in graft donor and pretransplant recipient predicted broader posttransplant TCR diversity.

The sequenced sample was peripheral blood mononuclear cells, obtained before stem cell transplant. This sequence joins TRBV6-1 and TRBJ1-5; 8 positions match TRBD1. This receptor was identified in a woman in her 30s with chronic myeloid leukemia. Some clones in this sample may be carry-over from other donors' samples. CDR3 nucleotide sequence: TGTGCCAGCAGTGAAGCCGGGGACAGGTTTAGCAATCAGCCCCAGCATTTT. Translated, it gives CASSEAGDRFSNQPQHF.